Listed here is a single TCR beta chain. Its antigen remains unidentified. The data are from a study of cytomegalovirus exposure and HLA in healthy donors. Nominally healthy donors were sampled, though unrecorded immune exposures were likely. This CDR3 spans 14 amino acids. CDR1 GTSNPN and CDR2 SVGIG come from the germline V gene (reference sequence). V lost 0 bases and J 5 bases, leaving 12 bases between the germline ends. The study's findings and limits: Cytomegalovirus association was listed for 150 to 200 TCR beta chains. In a later analysis, a missense DCLRE1C variant was linked to TCR beta V- and J-gene trimming.

The study ran its PCR with 60 Vbeta and 13 Jbeta primers. Sequencing used immunoSEQ multiplex PCR; TCRdb keeps in-frame clones, though not all of them. The table shows 150,000 to 200,000 clones, with around four fifths occurring only once. The gene calls are TRBV30 and TRBJ2-3; perhaps TRBD2 as D (7 bases). The TCR sequence derives from a woman in her forties or fifties in good health and CMV-seropositive. The specimen was PBMCs. CDR3 protein: CAWSVGGQEDTQYF. CDR3 nucleotides: TGTGCCTGGAGTGTCGGGGGGCAAGAAGATACGCAGTATTTT.